Included here is one T cell receptor (beta chain) sequence, with context. This entry comes from a study of control samples from healthy donors and cancer patients. The trim removed 5 bases at V and 7 bases at J, leaving 9 bases unmatched. Germline loops: CDR1 SGHTA, CDR2 FQGNSA. The CDR3 runs to 15 residues. Some clones are missing from TCRdb's copy, which holds only in-frame ones; the method was immunoSEQ multiplex PCR. The data show approximately 90,000 clones, about 88% seen once. The sample taken for sequencing was blood. The sequence was collected from a woman in her 70s in good health. This chain uses TRBV7-2 with TRBJ2-1; 9 nucleotides line up with TRBD2. The CDR3 is CASSGWLAGRNEQFF. The CDR3 DNA reads TGTGCCAGCAGCGGATGGCTAGCGGGGAGAAATGAGCAGTTCTTC.